The T cell receptor beta chain under discussion was sequenced for a study of shared clonotypes between healthy human individuals. The V gene's germline CDR1 is MNHEY and CDR2 SMNVEV (reference sequence). V was shortened by 5 bases and J by 3 bases, with 14 bases between the two germline ends. The CDR3 loop spans 14 amino acids. Assay used: immunoSEQ multiplex PCR; TCRdb lists only in-frame clones, some missing. The data show fewer than 650,000 clones, around 78% seen once. The sequencing input was PBMCs. This TCR derives from a woman aged 40-49 years in good health. Some clones in this sample may be carry-over from other donors' samples. The chain couples TRBV27 to TRBJ2-7; possibly TRBD2 for D (7 bases). CDR3 DNA sequence: TGTGCCAGCAGTGTCGAAGGGGGGGGCTACGAGCAGTACTTC. It codes for CASSVEGGGYEQYF.